A single sample gave rise to the 6 T cell receptor beta chains below, sequenced in a study of blood T cells in healthy people across ages. A sample-barcoded 5' primer and a J-beta primer mix were used in a second PCR of about 7 to 12 cycles. MiXCR, applied by TCRdb to the 5' RACE reads, yields one record per CDR3 protein. Counted here are about 1,500,000 distinct CDR3 sequences, approximately 28% occurring once; the ten biggest clones make up 7.7%. Specimen: blood. The source of these receptors is a woman aged 25 to 45 in good health.

The chain links TRBV19 to TRBJ2-1; 7 bases line up with TRBD2. The germline V gene encodes CDR1 LNHDA and CDR2 SQIVND (reference sequence). There are 15 residues in the CDR3. The junction had 5 bases not matched to a gene; V was cut back by 3 bases and J by 3 bases. CDR3 protein: CASSIWGGGYNEQFF. The CDR3 coding sequence is TGTGCCAGTAGTATTTGGGGCGGGGGCTACAATGAGCAGTTCTTC.

Details on this clonotype: An end of the junction does not agree with germline; a read error may underlie this. The chain employs TRBV7-2 and TRBJ2-3; D call uncertain. The CDR3 consists of 16 residues. Germline V CDR1 and CDR2: SGHTA, FQGNSA. Here the CDR3 reads CTSSLRWTGSTDTQYF. The DNA for the CDR3 is TGTACCAGCAGCTTACGGTGGACGGGTAGCACGGATACGCAGTATTTT.

V is TRBV7-9 and J is TRBJ2-7; TRBD1 might be the D (6 bases). Trimming shortened V by 4 bases and J by 5 bases, and 12 bases separated the two germline ends. The CDR3 consists of 13 residues. Per germline, CDR1 SEHNR and CDR2 FQNEAQ (reference sequence). CDR3 loop: CASSSTGKNEQYF. CDR3 bases: TGTGCCAGCAGCTCAACAGGGAAGAACGAGCAGTACTTC.

This clonotype was picked up many times. V and J are TRBV7-2 and TRBJ1-1, with D perhaps TRBD1 (6 bases). Germline V lookup: CDR1 SGHTA, CDR2 FQGNSA. The CDR3 has 16 residues. The V end lost 4 bases, the J end lost 1 base, and 16 bases lay between the germline ends. CDR3 in DNA: TGTGCCAGCAGCTACCCCTCACCAGGGGAGAACACTGAAGCTTTCTTT. It yields the protein CASSYPSPGENTEAFF.

CDR3 protein: CASSIPGAWNEQYF. The CDR3 DNA sequence: TGTGCCAGCAGTATTCCAGGGGCGTGGAACGAGCAGTACTTC. This rearrangement joins TRBV3-1 to TRBJ2-7; D may be TRBD1 (6 bases). The germline V and J ends were trimmed by 6 bases and 5 bases, with 17 bases remaining between them. The CDR3 is 14 amino acids. The germline V gene encodes CDR1 LGHDT and CDR2 YNNKEL (reference sequence).

The chain combines TRBV4-3 with TRBJ1-4; D possibly corresponds to TRBD1 (5 bases). With 0 bases removed from V and 7 bases from J, the gap between germline ends came to 9 bases. Germline values: CDR1 LGHNA, CDR2 YSLEER. The CDR3 contains 14 residues. In DNA form, the CDR3 reads TGCGCCAGCAGCCAAGATCCCGGGGCTGAAAAACTGTTTTTT. This codes for CASSQDPGAEKLFF.